The 22 T cell receptor beta chains below come from one sample, sequenced in a study of T cell repertoires in aging, cancer and after chemotherapy. TCR beta rearrangements were amplified from peripheral blood genomic DNA. TRB rearrangements spanning V, D and J were amplified using mixed TRB-A/B primers. TCRdb independently ran MiXCR on the multiplex PCR reads; one entry per CDR3 protein. The repertoire holds about 1,900 distinct CDR3 sequences, with approximately 20% as singletons. Material: blood. The receptors were gathered from a human donor with a solid tumor.

This clonotype is labeled as medium-sized. The V gene is TRBV20-1, the J gene TRBJ2-5; 11 bases are a match to TRBD2. V gave up 0 bases and J gave up 4 bases; unmatched junction bases: 10. The CDR3 consists of 17 residues. Germline CDR1 and CDR2: DFQATT and SNEGSKA (reference sequence). CDR3 bases: TGCAGTGCTAGAGATAGGTTAGCGGGAGGGCTCCGAGAGACCCAGTACTTC. This gives the protein CSARDRLAGGLRETQYF.

This clonotype qualifies as medium-sized. CDR3 nucleotides: TGTGCCAGCAACCTCGACAGGTACACTGAAGCTTTCTTT. This encodes CASNLDRYTEAFF. V is TRBV12-3 or TRBV12-4 and J is TRBJ1-1, with D maybe TRBD1 (6 bases). Trimming took 7 bases from V and 3 from J, leaving 12 bases between them. The CDR3 runs 13 residues.

A note on this clonotype: A much larger clonotype is one base distant, so this may be a read error. The CDR3 DNA is TGTGCCGTAGGGACAGGACACGATCAGTACTTC. The encoded protein is CAVGTGHDQYF. The chain uses TRBV4-2 and TRBJ2-7, with TRBD1 identical over 8 bases. The CDR3 runs 11 residues. Germline V gene sequence: CDR1 LGHNA, CDR2 YNFKEQ.

Sample share makes this clonotype medium-sized (0.01 to 0.1%). This chain uses TRBV19 with TRBJ2-4, with a possible D match to TRBD2 (5 bases). Trimming removed 5 bases at V and 2 bases at J, with 13 bases between. The CDR3 length is 15 residues. CDR1 and CDR2 (germline): LNHDA, SQIVND (reference sequence). The CDR3 sequence is CASSVAGASKNIQYF. The CDR3 nucleotides are TGTGCCAGTAGTGTGGCGGGCGCATCCAAAAACATTCAGTACTTC.

This clonotype is medium-sized (0.01 to 0.1%). CDR3 in amino acids: CASSGGKNIQYF. The CDR3 coding sequence is TGTGCCAGTAGCGGGGGCAAAAACATTCAGTACTTC. The V call is TRBV5-4, the J call TRBJ2-4; 9 bases are shared with TRBD2. Germline trimming cut 8 bases from V and 3 bases from J; bases unmatched to any gene: 0. Germline lookup yields CDR1 SGHNT and CDR2 YYREEE (reference sequence). The CDR3 has 12 residues.

This clonotype is labeled as medium-sized. The genes are TRBV20-1 and TRBJ1-2, with 10 bases lining up with TRBD1. Per germline, CDR1 DFQATT and CDR2 SNEGSKA (reference sequence). The CDR3 totals 13 residues. J lost 8 bases, V lost 7 bases, and 10 bases had no gene match. The CDR3 region has the DNA TGCAGTGTTGGGACAGGGGTTGCGCGGGGCTACACCTTC. Translation: CSVGTGVARGYTF.

This clonotype qualifies as medium-sized (0.01 to 0.1%). The gene calls are TRBV4-2 and TRBJ2-2, with D hard to call. Germline V CDR1 and CDR2: LGHNA, YNFKEQ. V was shortened by 3 bases and J by 4 bases, with 3 bases between the two germline ends. CDR3 length: 12 amino acids. CDR3 region: CASSQITGELFF. The CDR3 DNA reads as TGTGCCAGCAGCCAGATCACCGGGGAGCTGTTTTTT.

This clonotype is judged large. The V and J genes are TRBV29-1 and TRBJ2-7; TRBD1 matches 10 bases. V was pared by 4 bases and J by 5 bases, with 5 bases of the junction left unmatched. CDR1 and CDR2 (germline): SQVTM, ANQGSEA. This CDR3 has 13 amino acids. The CDR3 protein is CSVARDRGDEQYF. The CDR3 region has the DNA TGCAGCGTTGCCCGGGACAGGGGCGACGAGCAGTACTTC.

This clonotype is medium-sized within its sample. This chain links TRBV6-5 with TRBJ1-5; a weak D match, TRBD1 (6 bases). From germline, CDR1 is MNHEY and CDR2 SVGAGI. V was cut by 8 bases and J by 1 base, with 12 bases left in between. The CDR3 length is 14 residues. In DNA, the CDR3 is TGTGCCAGCCGGGAAGGGGGGAGCAATCAGCCCCAGCATTTT. Its translation is CASREGGSNQPQHF.

This chain joins TRBV7-9 and TRBJ1-5; D not resolved. Trimming stripped 1 base from V and 3 bases from J, with 7 bases between. The germline CDR1 and CDR2 sequences are SEHNR and FQNEAQ (reference sequence). CDR3 size: 14 residues. The CDR3 region has the DNA TGTGCCAGCAGCTTAGACGGATACAATCAGCCCCAGCATTTT. Protein sequence: CASSLDGYNQPQHF.

This clonotype occurred once. The chain joins TRBV6-5 to TRBJ2-5, with D perhaps matching TRBD1 or TRBD2 (9 bases each). The CDR3 is 23 residues long. Germline assignment: CDR1 MNHEY and CDR2 SVGAGI. V lost 5 bases to trimming and J lost 1 base, with 38 bases between them. As DNA, the CDR3 is TGTGCCAGCAGTGATTTCCCCGGGACAGGGTTAGCTAGCGGGGAGGGGGGCCAAGAGACCCAGTACTTC. Translating it yields CASSDFPGTGLASGEGGQETQYF.

The rearrangement links TRBV7-9 to TRBJ2-3; D ambiguous. This CDR3 has 18 residues. Looked up from germline, CDR1 is SEHNR and CDR2 is FQNEAQ (reference sequence). The V and J ends lost 5 bases and 2 bases respectively, with 23 bases between them. Written as DNA, the CDR3 is TGTGCCAGCAGCGGTCTTATGGACCTACGACTTAACACAGATACGCAGTATTTT. Protein product: CASSGLMDLRLNTDTQYF.

V and J are TRBV24-1 and TRBJ2-1, with 8 bases matching TRBD2. The germline V gene encodes CDR1 KGHDR and CDR2 SFDVKD. The CDR3 extends over 15 amino acids. The V and J ends lost 2 bases and 2 bases, in that order; junction bases with no gene match: 1. The CDR3 sequence: CATSDSSGPYNEQFF. Here the CDR3 DNA reads TGTGCCACCAGTGATTCTAGCGGGCCCTACAATGAGCAGTTCTTC.

The gene calls are TRBV5-1 and TRBJ2-5; TRBD1 matches 10 bases. The CDR3 length is 15 residues. Germline V gives CDR1 SGHRS, CDR2 YFSETQ. J gave up 3 bases and V 0 bases, and 2 bases lay outside the gene matches. DNA of the CDR3: TGCGCCAGCAGCTTGGCCGGGACAGGGGAAGAGACCCAGTACTTC. Its translation is CASSLAGTGEETQYF.

There are a few counts of this clonotype. The genes are TRBV5-1 and TRBJ1-2, with 7 positions matching TRBD1. Germline CDR1 reads SGHRS; CDR2 reads YFSETQ. The CDR3 is made up of 12 amino acids. V shed 2 bases and J 8 bases; nucleotides not matched to a gene: 3. DNA for the CDR3: TGCGCCAGCAGCTTCGACAGGGTCGGCTACACCTTC. This encodes CASSFDRVGYTF.

This clonotype is large in the sample. The rearrangement joins TRBV20-1 to TRBJ2-5, with a weak D call TRBD1 (5 bases). CDR3 length: 15 amino acids. Trimming pared 4 bases from V and 2 bases from J, leaving 17 bases between. The germline CDR1 and CDR2 sequences are DFQATT and SNEGSKA (reference sequence). The CDR3 DNA reads TGCAGTGCTACCATTGGGGCAGGAGCTCAAGAGACCCAGTACTTC. This sequence encodes CSATIGAGAQETQYF.

As regards this clonotype: An end of the junction does not agree with germline; a read error may underlie this. The V and J genes are TRBV20-1 and TRBJ2-5, with TRBD2 matching 14 bases. CDR3 length equals 16 residues. Looked up from germline, CDR1 is DFQATT and CDR2 is SNEGSKA (reference sequence). The CDR3 is CSAILTSGGAGETHYF. The CDR3 DNA follows: TGCAGTGCTATCTTGACTAGCGGGGGGGCCGGAGAGACCCACTACTTC.

The rearrangement links TRBV5-6 to TRBJ1-2; the D is unclear. V lost 4 bases and J lost 5, with 15 bases in between. The germline gives CDR1 SGHDT, CDR2 YYEEEE. The CDR3 covers 14 residues. Here the CDR3 reads CASSTGPLEYGYTF. CDR3 nucleotide sequence: TGTGCCAGCAGCACGGGTCCCTTGGAATATGGCTACACCTTC. The variable domain in full, completed from reference TRBV5-6 and TRBJ1-2, reads DAGVTQSPTHLIKTRGQQVTLRCSPKSGHDTVSWYQQALGQGPQFIFQYYEEEERQRGNFPDRFSGHQFPNYSSELNVNALLLGDSALYLCASSTGPLEYGYTFGSGTRLTVV.

This clonotype is large within its sample. This chain links TRBV6-2 or TRBV6-3 with TRBJ1-6; 12 bases are a match to TRBD1. The length of the CDR3 is 15 residues. The V and J ends lost 6 bases and 9 bases, in that order; junction bases with no gene match: 6. Germline CDR1 reads MNHEY; CDR2 reads SVGEGT. The CDR3, as DNA: TGTGCCAGCAGCTCCGGGACAGGGGGCGTTTCACCCCTCCACTTT. Its translation: CASSSGTGGVSPLHF.

V and J are TRBV20-1 and TRBJ2-1; D might be TRBD1 (5 bases). V lost 6 bases and J 4 bases, leaving 22 bases between the germline ends. The CDR3 covers 16 residues. CDR1 DFQATT and CDR2 SNEGSKA come from the germline V gene (reference sequence). CDR3 sequence: CSAKATGQGVYNEQFF. The CDR3, as DNA: TGCAGTGCCAAAGCCACCGGACAAGGAGTTTACAATGAGCAGTTCTTC.

By share of the sample, this clonotype is medium-sized. The chain employs TRBV7-2 and TRBJ1-2; the D gene is possibly TRBD1 (6 bases). This CDR3 region has 13 residues. V shed 1 base and J shed 7 bases, with 10 bases lying between them. Germline V CDR1 and CDR2: SGHTA, FQGNSA. The CDR3 DNA reads as TGTGCCAGCAGCTTAGGCAGGGGCCGTGGCTACACCTTC. Translating gives CASSLGRGRGYTF.

J is TRBJ1-6 and V is TRBV5-1; D call uncertain. V was shortened by 4 bases and J by 7 bases, with 15 bases between the two germline ends. CDR3 length equals 15 residues. Germline lookup yields CDR1 SGHRS and CDR2 YFSETQ. The CDR3 nucleotides are TGCGCCAGCAGCCTCAGGAGTTCGTCAAATTCACCCCTCCACTTT. It is translated as CASSLRSSSNSPLHF.